This TCR beta chain was sequenced during a study of T-cell reconstitution after alpha-beta-depleted transplantation in children. This clonotype has only a few counts. Its antigen is not known. Germline CDR1 DFQATT, CDR2 SNEGSKA (reference sequence). This CDR3 is 15 amino acids long. V shed 6 bases and J shed 0 bases, with 18 bases lying between them. Study outcomes and limitations: Reportedly, alpha-beta T cells present about two months post-transplant originated from several hundred expanded clones of graft origin. One year post-transplant, T-cell counts and diversity were largely derived from T cells produced anew.

During its preparation, the TCRbeta library received unique molecular identifiers. TCRdb analysed the PCR reads with MiXCR anew, one entry per CDR3 protein. The data hold about 540,000 distinct CDR3 sequences, with 25% to 30% observed a single time. The chain joins TRBV20-1 to TRBJ2-7; D is uncertain. The sample here was PBMCs, taken before TCRalphabeta/CD19-depleted stem cell transplant. The clonotype originates from a boy less than two years old with Wiskott-Aldrich syndrome, due to receive a stem cell transplant. In DNA, the CDR3 is TGCAGTGCCCTACCTTTGGCAGATACCTCCTACGAGCAGTACTTC. Its translation is CSALPLADTSYEQYF.